Below, one T cell receptor (beta chain) is given with its context. Its antigen is unknown. This sample is part of a study of shared clonotypes between healthy human individuals. Study-level results: A handful of donors held about 5% of naive CD4 clonotypes in common.

In the original workflow: Filtering differed because ImmunoSEQ produced junction-only sequences that carried no quality scores. The data were produced by immunoSEQ multiplex PCR, yet TCRdb's version contains in-frame clones alone and is incomplete. The V and J calls and the clone size are those of that table, but D and trimming were determined from the DNA. In the table there are approximately 1,500,000 clones, 95% to 99% of which are singletons. All participating donors were Caucasian adults from Nashville, Tennessee. Germline CDR1 SGHRS, CDR2 YFSETQ. The CDR3 covers 15 residues. V dropped 3 bases and J dropped 4; count of bases not matched to a gene: 7.

The clonotype comes from a young man in good health. The material sequenced was naive CD4+ T cells sorted from blood. The subset denotes: CD45RA+ positively selected. V gene TRBV5-1 combines with J gene TRBJ2-5, with 9 bases lining up with TRBD1. The CDR3 sequence is CASSSGQGWSETQYF. As DNA, the CDR3 is TGCGCCAGCAGCTCCGGACAGGGGTGGTCAGAGACCCAGTACTTC. The full variable domain, its missing parts supplied by reference TRBV5-1 and TRBJ2-5, is KAGVTQTPRYLIKTRGQQVTLSCSPISGHRSVSWYQQTPGQGLQFLFEYFSETQRNKGNFPGRFSGRQFSNSRSEMNVSTLELGDSALYLCASSSGQGWSETQYFGPGTRLLVL.